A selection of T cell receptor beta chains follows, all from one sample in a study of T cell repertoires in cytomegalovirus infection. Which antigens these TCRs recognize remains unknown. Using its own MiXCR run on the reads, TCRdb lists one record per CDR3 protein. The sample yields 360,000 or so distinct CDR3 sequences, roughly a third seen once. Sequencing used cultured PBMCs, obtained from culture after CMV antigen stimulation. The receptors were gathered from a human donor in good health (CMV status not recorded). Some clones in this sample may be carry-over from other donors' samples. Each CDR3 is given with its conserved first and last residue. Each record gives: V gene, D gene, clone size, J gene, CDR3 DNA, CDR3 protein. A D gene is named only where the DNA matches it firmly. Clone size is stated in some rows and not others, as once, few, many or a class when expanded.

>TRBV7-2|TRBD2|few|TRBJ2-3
TGTGCCAGCCGAGCTAGCGGGAGCGTAGATACGCAGTATTTT
CASRASGSVDTQYF
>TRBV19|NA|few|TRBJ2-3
TGTGCCAGTAGTATAGGGGGCACAGATACGCAGTATTTT
CASSIGGTDTQYF
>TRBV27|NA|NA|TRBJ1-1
TGTGCCAGCAGCCACAATAGGGACACTGAAGCTTTCTTT
CASSHNRDTEAFF
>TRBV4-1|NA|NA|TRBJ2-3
TGCGCCAGCAGCCAAGATAGTTCAGGTTACACAGATACGCAGTATTTT
CASSQDSSGYTDTQYF
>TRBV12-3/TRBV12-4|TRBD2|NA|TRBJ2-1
TGTGCCAGCAGTCGGACTAGCATCAATGAGCAGTTCTTC
CASSRTSINEQFF
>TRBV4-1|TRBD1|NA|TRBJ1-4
TGCGCCAGCAGCCAAGATCCCCCCCCCGGGACAGGGAGTGAAAAACTGTTTTTT
CASSQDPPPGTGSEKLFF
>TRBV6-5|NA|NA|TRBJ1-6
TGTGCCAGCCGGCGAGGGGTTAGTTCACCCCTCCACTTT
CASRRGVSSPLHF
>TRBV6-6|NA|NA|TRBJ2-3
TGTGCCAGCAGCAAGGAGGCGGATACGCAGTATTTT
CASSKEADTQYF
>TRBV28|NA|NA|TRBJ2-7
TGTGCCAGCAGTCCTGTAGCTGGATACAGGGAACACGAGCAGTACTTC
CASSPVAGYREHEQYF
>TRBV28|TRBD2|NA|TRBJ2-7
TGTGCCAGCAGTTCCCTAAAGTTTTTTTCAAGCGGGAGTTCCTACGAGCAGTACTTC
CASSSLKFFSSGSSYEQYF
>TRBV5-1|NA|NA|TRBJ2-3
TGCGCCAGCAGCTTGGCCAGGGGAGTTCGGGCAGATACGCAGTATTTT
CASSLARGVRADTQYF
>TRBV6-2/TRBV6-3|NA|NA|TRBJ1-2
TGTGCCAGCAGGGAGGACAGAACCTATGGCTACACCTTC
CASREDRTYGYTF
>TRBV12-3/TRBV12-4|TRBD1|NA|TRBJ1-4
TGTGCCAGCAGTTCGGACAGGGGAGTTAATGAAAAACTGTTTTTT
CASSSDRGVNEKLFF
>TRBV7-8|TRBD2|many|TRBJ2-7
TGTGCCAGCAGATTGAAACTAGCGGGAGGTTGGTCGAGCTCCTACGAGCAGTACTTC
CASRLKLAGGWSSSYEQYF
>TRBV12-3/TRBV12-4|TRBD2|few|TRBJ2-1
TGTGCCAGCAGTTTGATAGCGGGAGCAGGCAATGAGCAGTTCTTC
CASSLIAGAGNEQFF
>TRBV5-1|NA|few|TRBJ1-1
TGCGCCAGCAGCGTGGACAGCGAACTTGGAGCTTTCTTT
CASSVDSELGAFF
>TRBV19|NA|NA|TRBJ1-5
TGTGCCACACGCCAGTGGGGTGGCAATCAGCCCCAGCATTTT
CATRQWGGNQPQHF
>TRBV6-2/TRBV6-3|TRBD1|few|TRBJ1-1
TGTGCCAGCAGTTACCCGCAGGGGGTTCGCACTGAAGCTTTCTTT
CASSYPQGVRTEAFF
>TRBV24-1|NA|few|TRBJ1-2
TGTGCCACCAGTGATCCCGACCCCCGTAGGGGGAATATCTATGGCTACACCTTC
CATSDPDPRRGNIYGYTF
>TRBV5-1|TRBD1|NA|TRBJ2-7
TGCGCCAGCAGGGGCGCCGGGACAGATTCCTACGAGCAGTACTTC
CASRGAGTDSYEQYF
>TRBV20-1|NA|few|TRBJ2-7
TGCAGTGCTAGAGATTCCCCGGACGAGCAGTACTTC
CSARDSPDEQYF
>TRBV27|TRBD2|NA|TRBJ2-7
TGTGCCAGCAGTTTGCGGGAGTCCTACGAGCAGTACTTC
CASSLRESYEQYF